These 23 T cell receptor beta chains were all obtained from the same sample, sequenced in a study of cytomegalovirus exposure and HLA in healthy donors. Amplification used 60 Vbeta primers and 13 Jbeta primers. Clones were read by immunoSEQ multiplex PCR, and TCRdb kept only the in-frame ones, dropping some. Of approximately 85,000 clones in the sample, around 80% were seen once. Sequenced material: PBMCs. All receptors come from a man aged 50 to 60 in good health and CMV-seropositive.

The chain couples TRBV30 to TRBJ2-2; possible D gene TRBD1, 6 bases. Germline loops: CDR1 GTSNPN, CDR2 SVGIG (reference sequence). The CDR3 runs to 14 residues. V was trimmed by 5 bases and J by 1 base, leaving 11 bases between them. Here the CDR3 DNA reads TGTGCCTGGGGGTGGGGGCAGAACACCGGGGAGCTGTTTTTT. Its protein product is CAWGWGQNTGELFF. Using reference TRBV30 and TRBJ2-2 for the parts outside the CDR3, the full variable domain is SQTIHQWPATLVQPVGSPLSLECTVEGTSNPNLYWYRQAAGRGLQLLFYSVGIGQISSEVPQNLSASRPQDRQFILSSKKLLLSDSGFYLCAWGWGQNTGELFFGEGSRLTVL.

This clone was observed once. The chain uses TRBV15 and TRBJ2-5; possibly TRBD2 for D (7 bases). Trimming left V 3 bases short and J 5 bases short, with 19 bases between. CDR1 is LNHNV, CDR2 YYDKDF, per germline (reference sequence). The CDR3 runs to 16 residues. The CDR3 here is CATSRGRGAREETQYF. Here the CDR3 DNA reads TGTGCCACCAGCAGGGGGAGGGGGGCGCGGGAGGAGACCCAGTACTTC.

The CDR3 DNA is TGCGCCACCCCCTTTGGACAGGCATCCTACGAGCAGTACTTC. This encodes CATPFGQASYEQYF. The genes are TRBV23-1 and TRBJ2-5, with 7 bases aligning to TRBD1. The J call is uncertain, as TRBJ2-7 better fits the DNA end. TRBV23-1 is given ORF status, its function remaining uncertain. The CDR3 contains 14 residues.

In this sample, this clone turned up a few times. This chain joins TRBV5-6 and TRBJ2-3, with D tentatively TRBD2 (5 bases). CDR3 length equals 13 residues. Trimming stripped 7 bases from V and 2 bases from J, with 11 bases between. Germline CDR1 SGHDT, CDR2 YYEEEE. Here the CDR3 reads CASGSGYTDTQYF. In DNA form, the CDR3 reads TGTGCCAGCGGAAGCGGATACACAGATACGCAGTATTTT.

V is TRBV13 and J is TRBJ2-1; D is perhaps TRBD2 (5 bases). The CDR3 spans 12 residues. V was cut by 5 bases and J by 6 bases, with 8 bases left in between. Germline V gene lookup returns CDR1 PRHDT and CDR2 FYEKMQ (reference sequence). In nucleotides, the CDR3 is TGTGCCAGCAGCGTTACTAGCAATGAGCAGTTCTTC. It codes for CASSVTSNEQFF.

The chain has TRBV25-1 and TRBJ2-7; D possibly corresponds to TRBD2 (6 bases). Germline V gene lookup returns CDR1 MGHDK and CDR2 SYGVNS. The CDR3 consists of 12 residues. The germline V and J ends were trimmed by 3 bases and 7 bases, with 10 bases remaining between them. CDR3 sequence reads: CASSDGTREQYF. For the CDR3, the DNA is TGTGCCAGCAGTGATGGGACTCGGGAGCAGTACTTC.

The CDR3 here is CASSDSDRDGYTF. The CDR3 DNA follows: TGCGCCAGCAGTGACTCGGACAGAGATGGCTACACCTTC. The chain carries TRBV10-1 and TRBJ1-2; the D gene is possibly TRBD1 (6 bases). The CDR3 sequence is 13 residues long. V gave up 3 bases and J gave up 6 bases, with 11 bases separating them. CDR1 and CDR2 from the germline V gene are WNHNN and SYGVQD (reference sequence).

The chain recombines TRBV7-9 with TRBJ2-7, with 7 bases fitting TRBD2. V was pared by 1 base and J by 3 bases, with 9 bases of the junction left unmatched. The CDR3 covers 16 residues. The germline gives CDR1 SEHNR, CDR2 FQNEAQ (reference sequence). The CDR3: CASSLDGGSIGYEQYF. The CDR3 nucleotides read TGTGCCAGCAGCTTAGATGGCGGGAGTATTGGCTACGAGCAGTACTTC.

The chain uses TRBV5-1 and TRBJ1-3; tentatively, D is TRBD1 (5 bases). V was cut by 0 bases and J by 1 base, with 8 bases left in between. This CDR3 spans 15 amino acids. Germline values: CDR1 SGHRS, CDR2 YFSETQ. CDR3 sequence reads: CASSLVGVSGNTIYF. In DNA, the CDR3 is TGCGCCAGCAGCTTGGTAGGGGTTTCTGGAAACACCATATATTTT. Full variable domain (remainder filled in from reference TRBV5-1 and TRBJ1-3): KAGVTQTPRYLIKTRGQQVTLSCSPISGHRSVSWYQQTPGQGLQFLFEYFSETQRNKGNFPGRFSGRQFSNSRSEMNVSTLELGDSALYLCASSLVGVSGNTIYFGEGSWLTVV.

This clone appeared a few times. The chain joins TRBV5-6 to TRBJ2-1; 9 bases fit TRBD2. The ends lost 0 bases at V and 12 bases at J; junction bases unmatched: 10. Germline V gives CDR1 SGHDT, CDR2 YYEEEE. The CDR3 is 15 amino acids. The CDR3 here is CASSLAMAGGPGQFF. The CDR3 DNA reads TGTGCCAGCAGCTTGGCCATGGCGGGAGGGCCCGGGCAGTTCTTC.

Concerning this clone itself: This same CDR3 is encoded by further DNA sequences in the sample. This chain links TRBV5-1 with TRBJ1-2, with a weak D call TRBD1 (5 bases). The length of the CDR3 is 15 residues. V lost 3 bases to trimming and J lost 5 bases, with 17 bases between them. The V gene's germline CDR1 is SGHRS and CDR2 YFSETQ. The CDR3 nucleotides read TGCGCCAGCAGCTCCCCCGGCCCCCGGGGGTATGGCTACACCTTC. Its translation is CASSSPGPRGYGYTF.

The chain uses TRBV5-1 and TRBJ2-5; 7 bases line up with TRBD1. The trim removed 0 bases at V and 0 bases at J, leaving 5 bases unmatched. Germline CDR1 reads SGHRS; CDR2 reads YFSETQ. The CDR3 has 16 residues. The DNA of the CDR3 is TGCGCCAGCAGCTTGGGGGGACAGTTGTACCAAGAGACCCAGTACTTC. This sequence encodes CASSLGGQLYQETQYF. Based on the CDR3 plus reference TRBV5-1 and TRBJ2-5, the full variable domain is KAGVTQTPRYLIKTRGQQVTLSCSPISGHRSVSWYQQTPGQGLQFLFEYFSETQRNKGNFPGRFSGRQFSNSRSEMNVSTLELGDSALYLCASSLGGQLYQETQYFGPGTRLLVL.

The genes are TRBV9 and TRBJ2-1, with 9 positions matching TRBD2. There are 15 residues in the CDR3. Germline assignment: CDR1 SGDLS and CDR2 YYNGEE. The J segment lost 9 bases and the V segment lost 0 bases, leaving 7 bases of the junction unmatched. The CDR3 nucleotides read TGTGCCAGCAGCGTAGGGGTAGCGGGAGTCGCTGAGCAGTTCTTC. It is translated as CASSVGVAGVAEQFF.

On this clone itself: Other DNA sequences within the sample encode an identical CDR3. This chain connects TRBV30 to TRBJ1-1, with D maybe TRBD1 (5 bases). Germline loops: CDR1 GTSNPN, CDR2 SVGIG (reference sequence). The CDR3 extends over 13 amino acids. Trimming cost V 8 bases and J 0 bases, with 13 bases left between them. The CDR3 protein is CADRQRMNTEAFF. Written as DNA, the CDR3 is TGTGCCGACCGACAGCGAATGAACACTGAAGCTTTCTTT. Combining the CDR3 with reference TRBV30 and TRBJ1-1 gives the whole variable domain SQTIHQWPATLVQPVGSPLSLECTVEGTSNPNLYWYRQAAGRGLQLLFYSVGIGQISSEVPQNLSASRPQDRQFILSSKKLLLSDSGFYLCADRQRMNTEAFFGQGTRLTVV.

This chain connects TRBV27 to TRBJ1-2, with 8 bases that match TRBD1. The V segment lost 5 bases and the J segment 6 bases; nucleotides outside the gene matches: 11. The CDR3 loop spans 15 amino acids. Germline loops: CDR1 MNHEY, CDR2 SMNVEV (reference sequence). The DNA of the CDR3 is TGTGCCAGCAGTGGCGCGTCGACAGGGGATCATGGCTACACCTTC. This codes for CASSGASTGDHGYTF.

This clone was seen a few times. CDR3 in amino acids: CASSLIRGFEAFF. DNA of the CDR3: TGTGCCAGCAGCTTAATCAGGGGGTTTGAAGCTTTCTTT. The V gene is TRBV5-6, the J gene TRBJ1-1; 7 bases match TRBD1. The junction had 5 bases not matched to a gene; V was cut back by 2 bases and J by 7 bases. The CDR3 is 13 amino acids. The germline V gene has CDR1 SGHDT and CDR2 YYEEEE.

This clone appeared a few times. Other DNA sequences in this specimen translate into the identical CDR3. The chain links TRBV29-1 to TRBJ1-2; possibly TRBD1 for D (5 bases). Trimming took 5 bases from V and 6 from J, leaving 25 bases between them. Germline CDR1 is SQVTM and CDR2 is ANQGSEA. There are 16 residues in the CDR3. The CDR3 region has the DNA TGCAGCGTTCTTCCCTATAGCGGGCAGGGAGAAGATGGCTACACCTTC. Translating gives CSVLPYSGQGEDGYTF.

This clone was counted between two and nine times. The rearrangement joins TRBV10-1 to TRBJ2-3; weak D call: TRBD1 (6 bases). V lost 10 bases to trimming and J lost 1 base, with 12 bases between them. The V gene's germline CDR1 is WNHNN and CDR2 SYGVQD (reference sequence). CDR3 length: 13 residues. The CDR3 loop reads CATPTGRTDTQYF. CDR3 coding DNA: TGCGCCACCCCGACAGGCCGCACAGATACGCAGTATTTT.

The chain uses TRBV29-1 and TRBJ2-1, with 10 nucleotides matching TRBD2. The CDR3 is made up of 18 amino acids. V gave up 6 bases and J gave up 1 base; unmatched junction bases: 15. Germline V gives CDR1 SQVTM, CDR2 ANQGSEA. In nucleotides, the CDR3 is TGCAGCGTCGCCCAGCGGGAGGGCCTGGGTTTTTCCTACAATGAGCAGTTCTTC. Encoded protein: CSVAQREGLGFSYNEQFF.

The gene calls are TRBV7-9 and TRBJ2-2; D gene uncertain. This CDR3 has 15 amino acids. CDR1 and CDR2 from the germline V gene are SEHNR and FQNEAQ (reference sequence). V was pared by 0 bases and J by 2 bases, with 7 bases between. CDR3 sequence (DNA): TGTGCCAGCAGCTTAGCAGACTTCAACACCGGGGAGCTGTTTTTT. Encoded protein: CASSLADFNTGELFF.

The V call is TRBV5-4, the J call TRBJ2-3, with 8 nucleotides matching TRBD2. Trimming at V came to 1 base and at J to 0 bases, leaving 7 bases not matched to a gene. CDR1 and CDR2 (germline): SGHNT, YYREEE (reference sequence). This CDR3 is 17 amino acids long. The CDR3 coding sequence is TGTGCCAGCAGCTTGTTTAATAGCGGGACTAGCACAGATACGCAGTATTTT. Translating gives CASSLFNSGTSTDTQYF.

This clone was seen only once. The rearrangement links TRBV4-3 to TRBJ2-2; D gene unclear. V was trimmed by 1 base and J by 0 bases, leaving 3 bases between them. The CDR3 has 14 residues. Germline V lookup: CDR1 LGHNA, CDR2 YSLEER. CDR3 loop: CASSQGPNTGELFF. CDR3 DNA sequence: TGCGCCAGCAGCCAAGGGCCGAACACCGGGGAGCTGTTTTTT.

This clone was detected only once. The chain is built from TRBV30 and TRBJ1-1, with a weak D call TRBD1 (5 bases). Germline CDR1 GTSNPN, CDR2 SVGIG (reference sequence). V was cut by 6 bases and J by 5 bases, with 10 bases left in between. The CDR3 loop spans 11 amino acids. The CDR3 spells CACWGGTEAFF. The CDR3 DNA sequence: TGTGCCTGCTGGGGGGGTACTGAAGCTTTCTTT.